This passage covers 31 T cell receptor beta chains from one sample sequenced in a study of blood T cell repertoires in COVID-19. Assay used: immunoSEQ multiplex PCR; TCRdb lists only in-frame clones, some missing. The table lists about 100,000 clones, 75% to 90% of them singletons. The sample consisted of peripheral blood. These receptors were obtained from a man aged 80 or over with acute or convalescent COVID-19.

The sample holds one count of this clone. The chain couples TRBV19 to TRBJ1-5; 7 nucleotides line up with TRBD1. There are 14 residues in the CDR3. Germline CDR1 is LNHDA and CDR2 is SQIVND (reference sequence). Germline trimming cut 9 bases from V and 2 bases from J; bases unmatched to any gene: 7. The CDR3 region has the DNA TGTGCCAGCCAGGGGGAGATGGGCAATCAGCCCCAGCATTTT. Protein product: CASQGEMGNQPQHF.

The chain combines TRBV6-4 with TRBJ1-2; perhaps TRBD1 as D (5 bases). The germline V gene has CDR1 MRHNA and CDR2 SNTAGT. This CDR3 is 13 amino acids long. V gave up 0 bases and J gave up 7 bases, with 9 bases separating them. The CDR3 region has the DNA TGTGCCAGCAGTGACTCTTGGCAGGGTGGCTACACCTTC. The encoded protein is CASSDSWQGGYTF.

This chain links TRBV5-4 with TRBJ1-1; 9 nucleotides align to TRBD1. The length of the CDR3 is 13 residues. The ends lost 3 bases at V and 4 bases at J; junction bases unmatched: 1. The V gene's germline CDR1 is SGHNT and CDR2 YYREEE (reference sequence). The CDR3 is CASSWDRVTEAFF. Here the CDR3 DNA reads TGTGCCAGCAGCTGGGACAGGGTCACTGAAGCTTTCTTT.

V is TRBV29-1 and J is TRBJ2-3; D gene uncertain. Germline V lookup: CDR1 SQVTM, CDR2 ANQGSEA. V gave up 7 bases and J gave up 4 bases, with 12 bases separating them. The CDR3 has 12 residues. The CDR3 DNA is TGCAGCGGGGGTCCAGGATCAGATACGCAGTATTTT. Residues: CSGGPGSDTQYF.

The V and J genes are TRBV6-2 or TRBV6-3 and TRBJ1-2; D gene uncertain. Germline lookup yields CDR1 MNHEY and CDR2 SVGEGT. The ends were cut back, 6 bases at V and 7 bases at J, with 15 bases in the middle. CDR3 length equals 13 residues. CDR3 DNA: TGTGCCAGCAGCGCAGCGGCCGGTCTTGGCTACACCTTC. Its protein is CASSAAAGLGYTF.

The CDR3: CASRAQGGGNQPQHF. The CDR3 DNA reads as TGTGCCAGCAGAGCGCAGGGAGGTGGCAATCAGCCCCAGCATTTT. The chain employs TRBV6-5 and TRBJ1-5; TRBD1 might be the D (5 bases). The V end was cut by 6 bases, the J end by 2 bases, with 14 bases between. The V gene's germline CDR1 is MNHEY and CDR2 SVGAGI. CDR3 size: 15 residues.

The chain joins TRBV4-2 to TRBJ1-1; a possible D gene is TRBD1 (6 bases). Germline CDR1 is LGHNA and CDR2 is YNFKEQ. The CDR3 sequence is 16 residues long. Trimming took 3 bases from V and 0 from J, leaving 14 bases between them. CDR3 sequence reads: CASSHPPGDMNTEAFF. The CDR3, as DNA: TGTGCCAGCAGCCACCCCCCCGGGGACATGAACACTGAAGCTTTCTTT.

This chain joins TRBV7-9 and TRBJ2-7, with 8 positions matching TRBD2. Germline values: CDR1 SEHNR, CDR2 FQNEAQ (reference sequence). The CDR3 extends over 16 amino acids. V dropped 5 bases and J dropped 0; count of bases not matched to a gene: 9. CDR3 nucleotide sequence: TGTGCCAGCAGCCCCCGGGGTAGCGGGATCTCCTACGAGCAGTACTTC. Its protein product is CASSPRGSGISYEQYF.

Worth noting for this clone: Distinct nucleotide sequences in the sample also encode this CDR3. The rearrangement uses TRBV20-1 and TRBJ2-5, with a possible D match to TRBD1 (5 bases). The CDR3 is made up of 11 amino acids. Germline CDR1 DFQATT, CDR2 SNEGSKA (reference sequence). V dropped 2 bases and J dropped 5 bases, with 6 bases sitting between them. The CDR3 here is CSARSGETQYF. Here the CDR3 DNA reads TGCAGTGCTAGATCAGGGGAGACCCAGTACTTC.

This chain joins TRBV25-1 and TRBJ2-7; tentatively, D is TRBD2 (6 bases). This CDR3 contains 13 residues. V was trimmed by 5 bases and J by 3 bases, leaving 11 bases between them. Germline CDR1 reads MGHDK; CDR2 reads SYGVNS. CDR3 protein: CASSSGRVYEQYF. In DNA, the CDR3 is TGTGCCAGCAGTTCCGGGAGAGTCTACGAGCAGTACTTC.

This chain uses TRBV5-1 with TRBJ1-2; 7 bases fit TRBD1. The CDR3 contains 14 residues. Germline CDR1 SGHRS, CDR2 YFSETQ. The V and J ends lost 5 bases and 1 base, in that order; junction bases with no gene match: 5. The CDR3 region has the DNA TGCGCCAGCAGGGGGGACAGTAATAACTATGGCTACACCTTC. The encoded protein is CASRGDSNNYGYTF.

This chain links TRBV18 with TRBJ1-1, with 8 nucleotides matching TRBD1. This CDR3 comprises 14 residues. In germline, CDR1 is KGHSH, CDR2 LQKENI. J was trimmed by 4 bases and V by 5 bases; bases with no gene match: 6. CDR3 loop: CASSIQGAGTEAFF. In nucleotides, the CDR3 is TGTGCCAGCTCAATCCAGGGGGCCGGCACTGAAGCTTTCTTT.

This clone was seen once. The chain links TRBV28 to TRBJ2-5; tentative D call: TRBD2 (6 bases). The CDR3 contains 14 residues. Looked up from germline, CDR1 is MDHEN and CDR2 is SYDVKM. With 6 bases removed from V and 5 bases from J, the gap between germline ends came to 16 bases. CDR3 region: CASSLAGPRETQYF. The CDR3 DNA reads TGTGCCAGCAGCCTCGCGGGGCCTAGGGAGACCCAGTACTTC.

The rearrangement uses TRBV6-4 and TRBJ2-7; D ambiguous. The V gene's germline CDR1 is MRHNA and CDR2 SNTAGT. Trimming took 6 bases from V and 9 from J, leaving 9 bases between them. The CDR3 has 10 amino acids. This chain's CDR3 is CASRGERQYF. The CDR3 DNA reads TGTGCCAGCAGGGGCGAACGGCAGTACTTC.

The chain has TRBV5-1 and TRBJ2-2; 10 nucleotides line up with TRBD2. Germline CDR1 reads SGHRS; CDR2 reads YFSETQ. This CDR3 spans 16 amino acids. Losses at the gene ends were 3 bases for V and 0 bases for J; bases not matched to a gene: 2. DNA for the CDR3: TGCGCCAGCAGCTCGGGACTAGCGACGAACACCGGGGAGCTGTTTTTT. As protein: CASSSGLATNTGELFF.

The CDR3 loop is CASSPGKQGVTDTQYF. Here the CDR3 DNA reads TGTGCCAGCTCACCTGGTAAACAGGGGGTAACAGATACGCAGTATTTT. The gene calls are TRBV18 and TRBJ2-3, with TRBD1 matching over 8 bases. The CDR3 covers 16 residues. Germline V CDR1 and CDR2: KGHSH, LQKENI. V was pared by 3 bases and J by 3 bases, with 8 bases of the junction left unmatched.

Details on this clone: The junction and the germline gene differ at one end; a read error may be behind it. The rearrangement uses TRBV28 and TRBJ2-7, with 8 bases lining up with TRBD1. The CDR3 spans 15 residues. Germline CDR1 reads MDHEN; CDR2 reads SYDVKM. The CDR3 loop reads CAGSSRQGQGYEQYF. CDR3 bases: TGTGCCGGCAGTTCCCGTCAAGGACAGGGTTACGAGCAGTACTTC.

The CDR3 region has the DNA TGTGCCAGCAGCGACCGGGATCAGCCCCAGCATTTT. Its protein is CASSDRDQPQHF. The chain has TRBV11-3 and TRBJ1-5; D remains unclear. The germline V and J ends were trimmed by 5 bases and 5 bases, with 7 bases remaining between them. Germline CDR1 reads SGHNT; CDR2 reads YENEEA. The CDR3 runs to 12 residues.

This clone has more than one count but fewer than ten. The genes are TRBV7-9 and TRBJ1-1, with D possibly matching TRBD1 (6 bases). The V gene's germline CDR1 is SEHNR and CDR2 FQNEAQ (reference sequence). The CDR3 extends over 16 amino acids. V was clipped by 3 bases and J by 3 bases, with 17 bases between them. The CDR3 protein is CASSLFRGGVDTEAFF. DNA for the CDR3: TGTGCCAGCAGCTTGTTCCGGGGGGGCGTCGACACTGAAGCTTTCTTT.

V is TRBV5-5 and J is TRBJ2-1, with 15 bases that match TRBD2. With 4 bases clipped from V and 0 bases from J, the junction kept 5 bases outside the gene matches. The CDR3 runs to 18 residues. The germline V gene encodes CDR1 SGHKS and CDR2 YYEKEE (reference sequence). CDR3 bases: TGTGCCAGCAGCGGAGGACTAGCGGGAGGGCCCTCCTACAATGAGCAGTTCTTC. It is translated as CASSGGLAGGPSYNEQFF.

A few counts support this clone. The rearrangement uses TRBV5-1 and TRBJ2-5, with no clear D. Trimming left V 1 base short and J 4 bases short, with 8 bases between. Germline V gives CDR1 SGHRS, CDR2 YFSETQ. This CDR3 has 13 residues. CDR3 in DNA: TGCGCCAGCAGCTTGACTCTAGGAGAGACCCAGTACTTC. As protein: CASSLTLGETQYF.

The genes are TRBV6-5 and TRBJ1-2; D gene uncertain. Germline CDR1 and CDR2: MNHEY and SVGAGI. CDR3 length: 14 residues. With 5 bases removed from V and 3 bases from J, the gap between germline ends came to 13 bases. CDR3 sequence reads: CASSPGSKDYGYTF. Written as DNA, the CDR3 is TGTGCCAGCAGTCCGGGGAGCAAGGACTATGGCTACACCTTC.

The J gene is TRBJ2-6, the V gene TRBV5-1; TRBD1 matches at 7 bases. V was pared by 7 bases and J by 2 bases, with 9 bases of the junction left unmatched. The CDR3 is made up of 16 amino acids. Germline assignment: CDR1 SGHRS and CDR2 YFSETQ. As DNA, the CDR3 is TGCGCCAGCGGAGATTCGACAGGGACTGGGGCCAACGTCCTGACTTTC. This translates into CASGDSTGTGANVLTF.

The CDR3 is CASSGGSGENQPQHF. The CDR3 coding sequence is TGTGCCAGCAGTGGGGGGTCGGGAGAGAATCAGCCCCAGCATTTT. The chain recombines TRBV2 with TRBJ1-5, with a possible D match to TRBD1 (5 bases). The CDR3 covers 15 residues. Germline CDR1 and CDR2: SNHLY and FYNNEI. V shed 4 bases and J shed 4 bases, with 14 bases lying between them.

The chain couples TRBV5-1 to TRBJ1-2; TRBD1 agrees at 8 bases. CDR3 length equals 14 residues. V lost 7 bases and J lost 5; bases outside the gene matches: 10. CDR1 and CDR2 (germline): SGHRS, YFSETQ. The CDR3 region is CASRLTDREYGYTF. CDR3 nucleotide sequence: TGCGCCAGCCGGCTAACGGACAGGGAATATGGCTACACCTTC. The full variable domain, its missing parts supplied by reference TRBV5-1 and TRBJ1-2, is KAGVTQTPRYLIKTRGQQVTLSCSPISGHRSVSWYQQTPGQGLQFLFEYFSETQRNKGNFPGRFSGRQFSNSRSEMNVSTLELGDSALYLCASRLTDREYGYTFGSGTRLTVV.

This chain's CDR3 is CASSLRAGFSYNEQFF. CDR3 sequence (DNA): TGTGCCAGCAGCTTACGGGCGGGGTTCTCCTACAATGAGCAGTTCTTC. The chain is built from TRBV7-3 and TRBJ2-1, with D tentatively TRBD2 (6 bases). Trimming removed 2 bases at V and 0 bases at J, with 11 bases between. This CDR3 is 16 amino acids long. Germline lookup yields CDR1 SGHTA and CDR2 FQGTGA. Based on the CDR3 plus reference TRBV7-3 and TRBJ2-1, the full variable domain is GAGVSQTPSNKVTEKGKYVELRCDPISGHTALYWYRQSLGQGPEFLIYFQGTGAADDSGLPNDRFFAVRPEGSVSTLKIQRTERGDSAVYLCASSLRAGFSYNEQFFGPGTRLTVL.

CDR3 loop: CASSLAGGPTF. Here the CDR3 DNA reads TGTGCCAGCAGCTTAGCCGGGGGGCCCACCTTC. The chain joins TRBV7-8 to TRBJ1-2; D might be TRBD1 (6 bases). Germline loops: CDR1 SGHVS, CDR2 FQNEAQ. There are 11 residues in the CDR3. Deletions cut 0 bases from V and 13 bases from J, with 9 bases between.

The rearrangement uses TRBV25-1 and TRBJ1-2; 8 bases agree with TRBD1. This CDR3 comprises 13 residues. V was pared by 5 bases and J by 6 bases, with 5 bases of the junction left unmatched. Germline lookup yields CDR1 MGHDK and CDR2 SYGVNS. The DNA for the CDR3 is TGTGCCAGCAGTCCTACAGGGGGAGATGGCTACACCTTC. Protein: CASSPTGGDGYTF.

This chain connects TRBV27 to TRBJ1-2, with TRBD1 matching 8 bases. The germline V gene has CDR1 MNHEY and CDR2 SMNVEV (reference sequence). The CDR3 runs 14 residues. V shed 6 bases and J 7 bases; nucleotides not matched to a gene: 10. The CDR3 bases are TGTGCCAGCAGCCGACAGGGGTATCCTACTGGCTACACCTTC. Translating it yields CASSRQGYPTGYTF.

The chain combines TRBV6-6 with TRBJ1-6; maybe TRBD1 (6 bases). This CDR3 comprises 16 residues. Germline CDR1 reads MNHNY; CDR2 reads SVGAGI (reference sequence). Deletions cut 5 bases from V and 0 bases from J, with 11 bases between. As DNA, the CDR3 is TGTGCCAGCAGTCGACAGGCCATCTCCTATAATTCACCCCTCCACTTT. It encodes CASSRQAISYNSPLHF.

The chain employs TRBV5-1 and TRBJ2-7; TRBD2 matches at 11 bases. Trimming removed 6 bases from V and 4 bases from J; junction bases left unmatched: 9. This CDR3 has 15 residues. Germline values: CDR1 SGHRS, CDR2 YFSETQ. Written as DNA, the CDR3 is TGCGCCAGCACCACGACTAGCGGGGTGGGGTACGAGCAGTACTTC. Translated, it gives CASTTTSGVGYEQYF.